The clone carrying this T cell receptor beta chain was recorded a few times. Its specificity is unknown. The record originates from a study of long-term antiretroviral therapy in people with HIV. Study findings and constraints: Viral resistance, ART adherence and therapy changes all lacked available data. Dominance of pre-ART expanded clones persisted, fluctuating and often declining after ART. Relative to control repertoires, HIV repertoires exhibited narrower CDR3 length ranges.

Survey-level resolution applied to immunoSEQ assay v3.0. Some clones are missing from TCRdb's copy, which holds only in-frame ones; the method was immunoSEQ multiplex PCR. The table shows about 35,000 clones, with roughly 79% occurring only once. Post-ART PBMC samples numbered at least two per donor, and pre-ART ones at least one. Trimming cost V 0 bases and J 5 bases, with 10 bases left between them. Germline V gene data show CDR1 as MNHNY and CDR2 as SVGAGI (reference sequence). There are 14 residues in the CDR3. This TCR came from a man between 45 and 60 years old with HIV. The sample in question was unsorted PBMCs, obtained 3 years after starting antiretroviral therapy. This chain joins TRBV6-6 and TRBJ1-2; D unclear. This chain's CDR3 is CASSYSRTAYGYTF. The DNA for the CDR3 is TGTGCCAGCAGTTACTCACGGACGGCGTATGGCTACACCTTC.